A selection of T cell receptor beta chains follows, all from one sample in a study of blood T cell repertoires in COVID-19. Data came from immunoSEQ multiplex PCR; TCRdb stores just in-frame clones and leaves some out. The sample includes 330,000 or so clones, roughly nine tenths of them seen just once. Specimen: PBMCs or T cells enriched from blood (not recorded which). The source of these receptors is a woman aged 30 to 39 who had recovered from COVID-19. The CDR3 runs from the conserved cysteine through the conserved F or W. D genes are given only for firm matches. Expanded clones get a size class; other rows say once, few or many, or leave the size out.

CDR3 length: 16
clone size: -
J gene: TRBJ2-1
V gene: TRBV2
D gene: -
CDR3 DNA: TGTGCCAGCAGTGAAGTTGGTAGCGGCCACTACAATGAGCAGTTCTTC
CDR3 protein: CASSEVGSGHYNEQFF

CDR3 length: 14
clone size: few
J gene: TRBJ1-5
V gene: TRBV6-2/TRBV6-3
D gene: -
CDR3 DNA: TGTGCCAGCAGTTACTCGGGCCACAATCAGCCCCAGCATTTT
CDR3 protein: CASSYSGHNQPQHF

CDR3 length: 14
clone size: -
J gene: TRBJ1-6
V gene: TRBV10-2
D gene: -
CDR3 DNA: TGCGCCAGCAGTCGGACAGCCTATAATTCACCCCTCCACTTT
CDR3 protein: CASSRTAYNSPLHF

CDR3 length: 17
clone size: -
J gene: TRBJ2-5
V gene: TRBV28
D gene: TRBD2
CDR3 DNA: TGTGCCAGCAGTTTTCGGGTTAGCGGGAGGTTTGGAGAGACCCAGTACTTC
CDR3 protein: CASSFRVSGRFGETQYF

CDR3 length: 15
clone size: -
J gene: TRBJ1-2
V gene: TRBV27
D gene: TRBD1
CDR3 DNA: TGTGCCAGCAGTTTCTCCACCACAGGGGGCTATGGCTACACCTTC
CDR3 protein: CASSFSTTGGYGYTF

CDR3 length: 15
clone size: -
J gene: TRBJ2-3
V gene: TRBV7-9
D gene: -
CDR3 DNA: TGTGCCAGCAGCCCCCCCTTGACTAGTCCAGATACGCAGTATTTT
CDR3 protein: CASSPPLTSPDTQYF

CDR3 length: 14
clone size: -
J gene: TRBJ2-7
V gene: TRBV9
D gene: -
CDR3 DNA: TGTGCCAGCAGCGTAGGCAGCCCCGGGTACGAGCAGTACTTC
CDR3 protein: CASSVGSPGYEQYF

CDR3 length: 16
clone size: -
J gene: TRBJ2-3
V gene: TRBV7-3
D gene: TRBD2
CDR3 DNA: TGTGCCAGCAGCTTGTCGCGCGGGGGTAGCACAGATACGCAGTATTTT
CDR3 protein: CASSLSRGGSTDTQYF

CDR3 length: 13
clone size: -
J gene: TRBJ1-2
V gene: TRBV3-1/TRBV3-2
D gene: -
CDR3 DNA: TGTGCCAGCAGCCGCCAGGATTTAAGTGGCTACACCTTC
CDR3 protein: CASSRQDLSGYTF

CDR3 length: 17
clone size: -
J gene: TRBJ2-7
V gene: TRBV28
D gene: TRBD2
CDR3 DNA: TGTGCCAGCAGTTTACGGTCAAGCGGGAGTTGGGGTTACGAGCAGTACTTC
CDR3 protein: CASSLRSSGSWGYEQYF

CDR3 length: 21
clone size: -
J gene: TRBJ2-3
V gene: TRBV3-1/TRBV3-2
D gene: -
CDR3 DNA: TGTGCCAGCAGCCAAGGAGGTTCGTTCAGGGGCCACGATAGAAGCACAGATACGCAGTATTTT
CDR3 protein: CASSQGGSFRGHDRSTDTQYF